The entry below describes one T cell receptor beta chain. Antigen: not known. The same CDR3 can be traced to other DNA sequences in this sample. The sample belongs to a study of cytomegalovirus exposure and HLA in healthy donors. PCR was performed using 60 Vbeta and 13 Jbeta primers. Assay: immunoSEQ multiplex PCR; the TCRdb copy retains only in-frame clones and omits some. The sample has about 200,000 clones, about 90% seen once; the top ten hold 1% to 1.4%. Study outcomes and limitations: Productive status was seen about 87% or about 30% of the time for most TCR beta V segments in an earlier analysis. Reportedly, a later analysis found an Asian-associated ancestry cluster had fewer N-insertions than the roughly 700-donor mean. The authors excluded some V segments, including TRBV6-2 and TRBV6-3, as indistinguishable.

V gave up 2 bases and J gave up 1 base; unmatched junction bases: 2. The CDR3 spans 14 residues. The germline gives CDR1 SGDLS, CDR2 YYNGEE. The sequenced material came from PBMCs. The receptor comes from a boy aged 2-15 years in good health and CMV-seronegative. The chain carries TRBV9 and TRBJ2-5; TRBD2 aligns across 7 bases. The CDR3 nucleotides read TGTGCCAGCAGCGTCTCTAGCGGCCAAGAGACCCAGTACTTC. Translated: CASSVSSGQETQYF.